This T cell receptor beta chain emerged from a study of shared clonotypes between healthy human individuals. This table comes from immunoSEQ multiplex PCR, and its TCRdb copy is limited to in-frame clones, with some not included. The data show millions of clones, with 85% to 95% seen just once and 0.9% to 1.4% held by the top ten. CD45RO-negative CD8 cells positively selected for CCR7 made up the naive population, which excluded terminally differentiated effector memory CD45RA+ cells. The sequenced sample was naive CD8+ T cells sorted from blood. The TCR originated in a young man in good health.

The CDR3 nucleotides read TGTGCCACCGCCCTTCATAGCGGGAGAGGAGATACGCAGTATTTT. Protein sequence: CATALHSGRGDTQYF. The gene calls are TRBV27 and TRBJ2-3; 9 bases match TRBD2. This CDR3 has 15 residues. From germline, CDR1 is MNHEY and CDR2 SMNVEV (reference sequence). V lost 10 bases, J lost 5 bases, and 13 bases stayed unmatched.